Sequencing of this TCR beta chain was carried out in a study of Tregs in tolerant kidney transplant recipients. This table comes from immunoSEQ multiplex PCR, and its TCRdb copy is limited to in-frame clones, with some not included. The sample includes roughly 120,000 clones, around nine tenths of them seen just once. The CDR3 is 17 amino acids. Trimming pared 1 base from V and 2 bases from J, leaving 17 bases between. Germline V gene data show CDR1 as LNHDA and CDR2 as SQIVND (reference sequence). Study-wide points: Biological reproducibility was not directly addressed in this study. The most relevant donor-specific Treg TCRbeta repertoire apparently came from expansion with activated donor B cells.

This clone was observed once. Its antigen is not identified. Source material: CD4+ T cells from blood. V is TRBV19 and J is TRBJ2-5; D is unresolved. The receptor's source is a human donor in good health. CDR3 region: CASSIGKGNVIQETQYF. The CDR3 coding sequence is TGTGCCAGTAGTATAGGGAAGGGTAACGTAATTCAAGAGACCCAGTACTTC.